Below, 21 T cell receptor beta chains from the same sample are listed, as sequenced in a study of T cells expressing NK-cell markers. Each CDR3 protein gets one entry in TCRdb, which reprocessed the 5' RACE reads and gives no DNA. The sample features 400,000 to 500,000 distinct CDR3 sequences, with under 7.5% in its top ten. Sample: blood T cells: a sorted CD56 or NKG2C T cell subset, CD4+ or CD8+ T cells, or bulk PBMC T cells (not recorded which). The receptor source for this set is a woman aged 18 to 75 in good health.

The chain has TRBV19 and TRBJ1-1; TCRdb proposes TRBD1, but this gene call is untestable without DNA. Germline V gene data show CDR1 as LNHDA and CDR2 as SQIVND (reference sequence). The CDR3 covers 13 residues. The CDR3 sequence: CASGKGRRTEAFF.

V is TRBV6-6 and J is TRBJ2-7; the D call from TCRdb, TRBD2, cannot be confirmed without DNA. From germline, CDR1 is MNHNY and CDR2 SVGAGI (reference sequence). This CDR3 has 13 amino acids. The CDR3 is CASRLDGPSEQYF.

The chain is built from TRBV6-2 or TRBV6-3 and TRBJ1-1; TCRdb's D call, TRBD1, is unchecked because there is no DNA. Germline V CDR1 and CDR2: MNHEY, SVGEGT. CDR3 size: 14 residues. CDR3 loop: CASSRPDGGSEAFF.

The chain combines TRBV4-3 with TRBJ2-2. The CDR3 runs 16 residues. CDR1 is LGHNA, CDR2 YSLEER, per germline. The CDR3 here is CASSQYSETNTGELFF.

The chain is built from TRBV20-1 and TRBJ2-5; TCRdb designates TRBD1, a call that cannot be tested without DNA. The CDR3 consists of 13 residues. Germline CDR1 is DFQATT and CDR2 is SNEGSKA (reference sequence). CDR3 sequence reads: CSAAGTVQETQYF.

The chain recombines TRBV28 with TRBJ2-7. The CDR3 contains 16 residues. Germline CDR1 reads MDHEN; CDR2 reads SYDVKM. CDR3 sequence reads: CASSPGSQEAPLEQYF.

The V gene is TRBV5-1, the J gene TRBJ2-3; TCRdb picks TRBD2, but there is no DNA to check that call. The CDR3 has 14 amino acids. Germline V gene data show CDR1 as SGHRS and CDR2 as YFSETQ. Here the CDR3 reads CASSGSSGADTQYF.

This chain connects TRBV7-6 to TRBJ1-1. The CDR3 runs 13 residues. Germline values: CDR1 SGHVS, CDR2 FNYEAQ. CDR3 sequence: CASRSGRDTEAFF.

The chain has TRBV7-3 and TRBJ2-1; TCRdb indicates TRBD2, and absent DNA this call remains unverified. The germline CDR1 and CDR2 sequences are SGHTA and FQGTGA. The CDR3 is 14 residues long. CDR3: CASSEGGIYNEQFF.

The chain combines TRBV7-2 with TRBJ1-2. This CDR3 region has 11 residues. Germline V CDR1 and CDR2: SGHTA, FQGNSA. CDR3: CASSSLYGYTF.

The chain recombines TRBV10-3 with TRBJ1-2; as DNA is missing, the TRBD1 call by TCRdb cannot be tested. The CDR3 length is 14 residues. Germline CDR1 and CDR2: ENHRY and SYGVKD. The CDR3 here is CAISGGTVNYGYTF.

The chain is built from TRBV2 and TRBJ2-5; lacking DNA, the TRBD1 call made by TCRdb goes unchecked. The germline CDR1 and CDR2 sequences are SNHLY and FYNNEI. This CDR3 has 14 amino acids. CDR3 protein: CASSEVPGKETQYF.

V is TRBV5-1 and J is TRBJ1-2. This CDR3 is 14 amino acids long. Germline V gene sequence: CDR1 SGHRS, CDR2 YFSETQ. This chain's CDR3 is CASSWDKPNYGYTF.

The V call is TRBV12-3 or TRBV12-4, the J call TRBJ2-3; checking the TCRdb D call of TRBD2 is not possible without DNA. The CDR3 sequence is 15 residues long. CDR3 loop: CASSFMGAGTDTQYF.

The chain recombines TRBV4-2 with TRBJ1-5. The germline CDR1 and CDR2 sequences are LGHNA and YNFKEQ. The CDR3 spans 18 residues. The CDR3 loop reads CASSQDLAVTVSNQPQHF.

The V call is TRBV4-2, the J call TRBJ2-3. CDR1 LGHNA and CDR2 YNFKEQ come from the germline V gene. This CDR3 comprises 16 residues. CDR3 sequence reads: CASSQGPLGGADTQYF.

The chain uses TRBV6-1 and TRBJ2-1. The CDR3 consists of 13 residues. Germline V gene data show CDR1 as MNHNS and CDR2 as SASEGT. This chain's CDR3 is CASSEATDNEQFF.

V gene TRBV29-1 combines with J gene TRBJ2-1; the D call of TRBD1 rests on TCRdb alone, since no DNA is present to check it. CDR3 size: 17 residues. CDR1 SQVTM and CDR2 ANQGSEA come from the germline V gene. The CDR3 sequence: CSVTQTPGTGGIDEQFF.

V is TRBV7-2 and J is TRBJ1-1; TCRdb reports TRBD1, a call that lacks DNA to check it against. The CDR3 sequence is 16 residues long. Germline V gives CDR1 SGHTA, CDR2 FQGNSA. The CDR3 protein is CASSFVQGAMNTEAFF. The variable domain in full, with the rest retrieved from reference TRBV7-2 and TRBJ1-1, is GAGVSQSPSNKVTEKGKDVELRCDPISGHTALYWYRQSLGQGLEFLIYFQGNSAPDKSGLPSDRFSAERTGGSVSTLTIQRTQQEDSAVYLCASSFVQGAMNTEAFFGQGTRLTVV.

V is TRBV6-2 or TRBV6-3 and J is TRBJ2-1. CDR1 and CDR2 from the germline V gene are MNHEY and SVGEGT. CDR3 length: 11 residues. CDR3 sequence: CASSYWNEQFF.

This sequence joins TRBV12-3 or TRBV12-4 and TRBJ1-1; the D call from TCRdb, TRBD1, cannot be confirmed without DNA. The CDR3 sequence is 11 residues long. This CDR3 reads CASSLERGAFF.